What follows are 14 T cell receptor beta chains derived from one specimen sequenced in a study of blood T cells in healthy people across ages. A second about 6 to 12 cycle PCR used barcoded and J-beta primers. TCRdb redid the calling of the 5' RACE reads with MiXCR, one entry per CDR3 protein. The table includes 600,000 or so distinct CDR3 sequences, 21% detected once. The sample taken for sequencing was blood. The receptors stem from a man between 65 and 85 years old in good health.

This clonotype has a handful of counts. The chain joins TRBV4-1 to TRBJ2-7, with 8 positions matching TRBD1. The CDR3 is 16 amino acids. V shed 4 bases, J shed 0 bases, and the junction held 8 bases outside the gene matches. In germline, CDR1 is MGHRA, CDR2 YSYEKL. The CDR3 protein is CASSPGGRSYSYEQYF. CDR3 nucleotide sequence: TGCGCCAGCAGCCCAGGGGGCAGGTCGTACTCCTACGAGCAGTACTTC.

This chain uses TRBV7-2 with TRBJ1-2; 7 nucleotides line up with TRBD1. This CDR3 is built from 14 residues. CDR1 is SGHTA and CDR2 is FQGNSA in the germline V gene. Trimming cost V 1 base and J 13 bases; bases outside gene matches: 12. CDR3 protein: CASSLVGDRVRCTF. CDR3 bases: TGTGCCAGCAGCTTAGTAGGGGACAGAGTTCGTTGCACCTTC.

The table lists this clonotype with many counts. The gene calls are TRBV29-1 and TRBJ2-5; 7 positions agree with TRBD2. V shed 7 bases and J 5 bases; nucleotides not matched to a gene: 13. Germline-derived CDR1 and CDR2 are SQVTM and ANQGSEA. CDR3 length: 14 residues. The CDR3 DNA sequence: TGCAGCGGTGACCTAGCGGCTTATGGGGAGACCCAGTACTTC. Translation gives CSGDLAAYGETQYF.

The chain joins TRBV7-8 to TRBJ2-2, with D possibly matching TRBD2 (7 bases). The germline V gene encodes CDR1 SGHVS and CDR2 FQNEAQ. The CDR3 is 17 residues long. The V and J ends lost 2 bases and 3 bases respectively, with 16 bases between them. CDR3 sequence: CASSLRGGGRDTGELFF. The CDR3, as DNA: TGTGCCAGCAGCTTAAGAGGGGGGGGTAGGGACACCGGGGAGCTGTTTTTT.

This clonotype appeared a few times. Here the CDR3 DNA reads TGTGCCAGCAGCTATCTAAGGCGGGAAGACCTCCAAGAGACCCAGTACTTC. Encoded protein: CASSYLRREDLQETQYF. V gene TRBV21-1 combines with J gene TRBJ2-5; whether TRBD2, the table's D call, matches the DNA was not checked. TRBV21-1 is shown as a pseudogene. This CDR3 is built from 17 residues.

The chain couples TRBV5-1 to TRBJ1-1; 7 nucleotides line up with TRBD1. V lost 4 bases and J lost 5; bases outside the gene matches: 8. This CDR3 is built from 14 residues. The germline V gene has CDR1 SGHRS and CDR2 YFSETQ. The CDR3 sequence: CASSVHRGWTEAFF. The CDR3 nucleotides are TGCGCCAGCAGCGTACACAGGGGTTGGACTGAAGCTTTCTTT.

This clonotype was seen ten or more times. The chain is built from TRBV27 and TRBJ2-5; TRBD2 agrees at 12 bases. CDR1 MNHEY and CDR2 SMNVEV come from the germline V gene (reference sequence). The V gene end was trimmed by 6 bases and the J gene end by 5 bases; junction bases not matched to a gene: 7. This CDR3 contains 15 residues. In DNA form, the CDR3 reads TGTGCCAGCAGCCAAGGACTAGCGGGATGGGAGACCCAGTACTTC. This encodes CASSQGLAGWETQYF.

This clonotype was detected a few times. The CDR3 does not close with the conserved phenylalanine or tryptophan, likely indicating a read error. The DNA is left out, because the CDR3 cannot be placed on it with certainty; the CDR3 is given as TCRdb lists it. CDR3: CASSQLPDPVLL. The rearrangement links TRBV28 to TRBJ1-2; TRBD1 is taken as the D call from the table, unchecked against the DNA. The length of the CDR3 is 12 amino acids, counting both ends. Germline V gene lookup returns CDR1 MDHEN and CDR2 SYDVKM.

This clonotype was recorded a few times. The chain uses TRBV9 and TRBJ2-3, with TRBD1 as a possible D gene (5 bases). Trimming removed 0 bases at V and 0 bases at J, with 14 bases between. The germline gives CDR1 SGDLS, CDR2 YYNGEE. The CDR3 contains 17 residues. The CDR3, as DNA: TGTGCCAGCAGCGTAGGGGGCACAGATCCTAGCACAGATACGCAGTATTTT. It is translated as CASSVGGTDPSTDTQYF.

The V and J genes are TRBV12-5 and TRBJ2-2, with D maybe TRBD1 (6 bases). The V gene's germline CDR1 is LGHNT and CDR2 FRNRAP. The CDR3 has 17 residues. Trimming removed 3 bases at V and 1 base at J, with 15 bases between. CDR3 loop: CASGFTMDSMNTGELFF. The CDR3 DNA reads as TGTGCTAGTGGTTTTACCATGGACAGTATGAACACCGGGGAGCTGTTTTTT.

About this clonotype itself: This may be a read error: a much more frequent sequence differs by one nucleotide. The chain recombines TRBV2 with TRBJ2-5; no firm D call. Trimming took off 4 bases at V and 11 bases at J, with 20 bases between the two ends. CDR3 length: 14 residues. The germline gives CDR1 SNHLY, CDR2 FYNNEI. The CDR3 reads CASSAQRVSYQQYF. For the CDR3, the DNA is TGTGCCAGCAGTGCCCAGAGAGTTTCCTACCAGCAGTACTTC.

There are a few counts of this clonotype. The J gene is TRBJ2-6, the V gene TRBV12-3 or TRBV12-4; the D gene is possibly TRBD2 (5 bases). The V end lost 8 bases, the J end lost 0 bases, and 17 bases lay between the germline ends. This CDR3 has 17 residues. The CDR3 nucleotides are TGTGCCAGCTCGAGGGCAGGATCAAGCTCTGGGGCCAACGTCCTGACTTTC. Residues: CASSRAGSSSGANVLTF.

This clonotype came up a few times. The chain uses TRBV5-1 and TRBJ2-3; D may be TRBD1 (6 bases). The CDR3 is made up of 14 amino acids. V was pared by 4 bases and J by 6 bases, with 15 bases between. CDR1 is SGHRS, CDR2 YFSETQ, per germline. The CDR3, as DNA: TGCGCCAGCAGCAAAGGACAGCCCTGGGATACGCAGTATTTT. Protein sequence: CASSKGQPWDTQYF.

The rearrangement uses TRBV6-2 or TRBV6-3 and TRBJ2-7, with 9 nucleotides matching TRBD1. Germline V lookup: CDR1 MNHEY, CDR2 SVGEGT. The CDR3 covers 15 residues. V shed 3 bases and J 3 bases; nucleotides not matched to a gene: 6. DNA of the CDR3: TGTGCCAGCAGTTATGGACAGGGGACCGACTACGAGCAGTACTTC. Translated, it gives CASSYGQGTDYEQYF.